This TCR beta chain was retrieved from a study of blood T cell repertoires in COVID-19. Study background: Some COVID-19 samples were acute and others convalescent; all came from the United States, Italy and Spain.

As originally analysed: Cell counts per sample came from amplifying reference gene primers. Here immunoSEQ multiplex PCR was the method, and the copy in TCRdb shows in-frame clones only, minus some. That table gives V, J and clone size, and the DNA gave D and trimming. This sample has about 180,000 clones; 78% occur once, and the top ten carry roughly 17%. The study drew participants aged roughly 18 to 95 years from some 25 US areas. Germline-derived CDR1 and CDR2 are SGHTA and FQGTGA. The CDR3 covers 18 residues. V was pared by 1 base and J by 1 base, with 4 bases of the junction left unmatched. V is TRBV7-3 and J is TRBJ2-5; TRBD2 agrees at 15 bases. The sample comprised PBMCs or T cells enriched from blood (not recorded which). The sequence came from a woman in her forties or fifties who had recovered from COVID-19. This CDR3 reads CASSLIGTSGRTQETQYF. Here the CDR3 DNA reads TGTGCCAGCAGCTTAATTGGGACTAGCGGGAGGACCCAAGAGACCCAGTACTTC.